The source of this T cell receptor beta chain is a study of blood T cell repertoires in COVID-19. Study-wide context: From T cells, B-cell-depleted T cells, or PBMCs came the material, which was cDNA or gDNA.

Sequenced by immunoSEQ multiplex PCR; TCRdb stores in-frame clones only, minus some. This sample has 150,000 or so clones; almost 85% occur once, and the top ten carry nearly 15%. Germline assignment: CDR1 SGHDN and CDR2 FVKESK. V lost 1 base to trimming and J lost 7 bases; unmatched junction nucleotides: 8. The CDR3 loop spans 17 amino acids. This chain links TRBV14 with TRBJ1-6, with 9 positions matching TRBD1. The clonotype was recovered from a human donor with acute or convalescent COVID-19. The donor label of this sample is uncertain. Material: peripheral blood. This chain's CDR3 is CASSQVPGTGYNSPLHF. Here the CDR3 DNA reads TGTGCCAGCAGCCAAGTTCCAGGGACAGGGTACAATTCACCCCTCCACTTT. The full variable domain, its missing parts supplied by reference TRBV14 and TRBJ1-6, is EAGVTQFPSHSVIEKGQTVTLRCDPISGHDNLYWYRRVMGKEIKFLLHFVKESKQDESGMPNNRFLAERTGGTYSTLKVQPAELEDSGVYFCASSQVPGTGYNSPLHFGNGTRLTVT.